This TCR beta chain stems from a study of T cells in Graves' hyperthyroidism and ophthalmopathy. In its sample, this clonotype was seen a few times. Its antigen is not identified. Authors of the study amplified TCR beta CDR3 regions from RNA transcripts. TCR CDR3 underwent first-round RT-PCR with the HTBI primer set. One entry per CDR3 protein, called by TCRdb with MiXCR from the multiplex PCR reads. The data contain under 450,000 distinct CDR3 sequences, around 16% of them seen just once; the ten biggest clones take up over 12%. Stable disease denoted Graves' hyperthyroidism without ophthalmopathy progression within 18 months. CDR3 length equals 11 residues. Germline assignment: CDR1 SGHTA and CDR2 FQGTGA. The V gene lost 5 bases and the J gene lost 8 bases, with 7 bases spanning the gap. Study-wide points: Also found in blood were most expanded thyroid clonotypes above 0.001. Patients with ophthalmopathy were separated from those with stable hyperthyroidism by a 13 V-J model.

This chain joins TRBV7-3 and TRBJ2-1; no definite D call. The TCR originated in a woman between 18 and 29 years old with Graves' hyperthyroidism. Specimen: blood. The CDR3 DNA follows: TGTGCCAGCAGCCGTGGATATGAGCAGTTCTTC. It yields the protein CASSRGYEQFF. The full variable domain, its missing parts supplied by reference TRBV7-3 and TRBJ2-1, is GAGVSQTPSNKVTEKGKYVELRCDPISGHTALYWYRQSLGQGPEFLIYFQGTGAADDSGLPNDRFFAVRPEGSVSTLKIQRTERGDSAVYLCASSRGYEQFFGPGTRLTVL.